This TCR beta chain was identified in a study of T cells in Graves' hyperthyroidism and ophthalmopathy. Study-level results: The model predicted ophthalmopathy a median roughly six months before onset. Expanded thyroid clonotypes (above 0.001) were mostly also found in blood.

As for this clonotype: The antigen remains unidentified.

Clinical symptoms, serum thyroxine and TRAb, thyroid ultrasound and orbital computed tomography were used for the diagnoses. The CDR3 extends over 14 amino acids. CDR1 and CDR2 from the germline V gene are SGHRS and YFSETQ. The J segment lost 5 bases and the V segment lost 6 bases, leaving 8 bases of the junction unmatched. RNA transcripts yielded amplified TCR beta CDR3 regions. The HTBI set primed first-round TCR CDR3 RT-PCR. Using its own MiXCR run on the multiplex PCR reads, TCRdb lists one record per CDR3 protein. The profile covers roughly 650,000 distinct CDR3 sequences, with roughly 16% appearing a single time and roughly 3.4% taken by the ten largest.

The clonotype was recovered from a middle-aged woman with Graves' ophthalmopathy. The chain links TRBV5-1 to TRBJ2-7; 10 bases fit TRBD1. The sequencing input was blood. This chain's CDR3 is CASKGRDRGHEQYF. CDR3 nucleotides: TGCGCCAGCAAAGGAAGGGACAGGGGTCACGAGCAGTACTTC.